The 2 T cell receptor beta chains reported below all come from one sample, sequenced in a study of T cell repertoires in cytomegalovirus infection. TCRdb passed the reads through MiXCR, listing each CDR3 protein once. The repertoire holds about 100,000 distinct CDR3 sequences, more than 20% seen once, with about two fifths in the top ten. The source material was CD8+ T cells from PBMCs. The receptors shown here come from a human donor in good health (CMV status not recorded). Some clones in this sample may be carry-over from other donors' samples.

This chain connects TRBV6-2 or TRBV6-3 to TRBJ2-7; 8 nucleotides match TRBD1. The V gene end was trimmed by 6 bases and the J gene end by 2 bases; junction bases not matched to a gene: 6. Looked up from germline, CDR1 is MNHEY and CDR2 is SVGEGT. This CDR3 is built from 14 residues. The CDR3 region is CASSGPGGTYEQYF. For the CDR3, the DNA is TGTGCCAGCAGCGGCCCAGGGGGCACCTACGAGCAGTACTTC.

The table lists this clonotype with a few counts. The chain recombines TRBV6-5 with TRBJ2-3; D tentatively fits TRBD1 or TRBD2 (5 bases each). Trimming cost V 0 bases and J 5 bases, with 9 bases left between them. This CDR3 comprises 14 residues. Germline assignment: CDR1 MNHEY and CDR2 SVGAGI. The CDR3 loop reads CASSYSGVLDTQYF. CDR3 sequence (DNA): TGTGCCAGCAGTTACTCGGGGGTCCTAGATACGCAGTATTTT.